Listed below are T cell receptor beta chains from one sample, sequenced in a study of T cell responses to AZD1222 COVID-19 vaccine. Clones were sequenced by immunoSEQ multiplex PCR, and TCRdb holds only the in-frame ones, with some missing. In the table there are 140,000 to 150,000 clones, roughly 91% of which are singletons. The sequencing used peripheral blood, collected on day 0 of AZD1222 vaccination. All receptors derive from an adult in good health. Each CDR3 is given with its conserved first and last residue. Each record gives: clone size, V gene, J gene, D gene, CDR3 DNA, CDR3 protein. The D gene is left open where the match is weak. Size tells how often a clone was seen (once, few, many) or the class of an expanded clone, and some rows leave it out.

>once|TRBV5-1|TRBJ1-1|-
TGCGCCAGCAGCTTGCTGGGGGCAGTTTCTGAAGCTTTCTTT
CASSLLGAVSEAFF
>-|TRBV6-2/TRBV6-3|TRBJ1-2|-
TGTGCCAGCAGTTACATACCCCGGACGGCCCTCGGCTACACCTTC
CASSYIPRTALGYTF
>-|TRBV4-2|TRBJ2-1|TRBD1
TGTGCCAGCAGCCAACCGGGACAGGGACCTGAGCAGTTCTTC
CASSQPGQGPEQFF
>-|TRBV12-3/TRBV12-4|TRBJ2-3|-
TGTGCCAGCAGTTTTAGGCATTCGGATACGCAGTATTTT
CASSFRHSDTQYF
>once|TRBV6-5|TRBJ1-1|-
TGTGCCAGCAGTTACTCGACTGGGACTTTAAATTTCTTT
CASSYSTGTLNFF
>-|TRBV7-9|TRBJ1-5|-
TGTGCCAGCAGCACCCAAAATCAGCCCCAGCATTTT
CASSTQNQPQHF
>-|TRBV7-9|TRBJ2-1|TRBD1
TGTGCCAGCAGCTTAGCCGGGACAGGGGGCTATGAGCAGTTCTTC
CASSLAGTGGYEQFF
>-|TRBV5-1|TRBJ1-4|-
TGCGCCAGCAGCTTGGGACCACCTGATGAAAAACTGTTTTTT
CASSLGPPDEKLFF
>-|TRBV29-1|TRBJ1-5|-
TGCAGCGTACGGACAGAGTTCAATCAGCCCCAGCATTTT
CSVRTEFNQPQHF
>-|TRBV27|TRBJ1-5|-
TGTGCCAGCAGTTCGACAGGCTACAATCAGCCCCAGCATTTT
CASSSTGYNQPQHF
>few|TRBV30|TRBJ1-1|-
TGTGCCTGGAGTGGAATGAGTACTGAAGCTTTCTTT
CAWSGMSTEAFF
>once|TRBV6-6|TRBJ1-1|TRBD1
TGTGCCAGCAGTTACCTACAGGGGAATGAAGCTTTCTTT
CASSYLQGNEAFF
>-|TRBV27|TRBJ1-4|TRBD1
TGTGCCAGCAGTCCCCTTAGAAGGGGGCAAAGTAATGAAAAACTGTTTTTT
CASSPLRRGQSNEKLFF
>-|TRBV2|TRBJ1-2|-
TGTGCCAGCAGTGTGGCAGAGCGAAACTATGGCTACACCTTC
CASSVAERNYGYTF
>-|TRBV10-2|TRBJ1-1|TRBD1
TGCGCCAGCAGTGGGACTACAGGGGGCGAAGCTTTCTTT
CASSGTTGGEAFF
>-|TRBV5-1|TRBJ2-7|TRBD2
TGCGCCAGCAGCGGACCGGGACTAGCAATTTACGAGCAGTACTTC
CASSGPGLAIYEQYF
>-|TRBV11-2|TRBJ2-3|-
TGTGCCAGCAGCTTAACAGATACGCAGTATTTT
CASSLTDTQYF
>-|TRBV5-1|TRBJ2-3|TRBD2
TGCGCCAGCAGCGCGACCCTAGCGGGAGGGCCTTATACGCAGTATTTT
CASSATLAGGPYTQYF
>once|TRBV18|TRBJ1-2|TRBD1
TGTGCCAGCTCACCAACAGGGGGGAGTAAAGTGAGCTATGGCTACACCTTC
CASSPTGGSKVSYGYTF
>-|TRBV4-1|TRBJ2-2|TRBD2
TGCGCCAGCAGCAGTGGGCTAGCGGCTTCCGGGGAGCTGTTTTTT
CASSSGLAASGELFF
>-|TRBV19|TRBJ2-7|-
TGTGCCAGTTGGGACGGAGAGACGCCCTACGAGCAGTACTTC
CASWDGETPYEQYF
>-|TRBV29-1|TRBJ2-7|TRBD2
TGCAGCGTGTGGGGGGGCTCCTACGAGCAGTACTTC
CSVWGGSYEQYF
>-|TRBV19|TRBJ2-5|-
TGTGCCAGTAGTCTCACCGGGACACACCAAGAGACCCAGTACTTC
CASSLTGTHQETQYF
>-|TRBV3-1/TRBV3-2|TRBJ2-7|TRBD2
TGTGCCAGCAGCATGGGGATAGCGGGGACTTCCTACGAGCAGTACTTC
CASSMGIAGTSYEQYF
>-|TRBV12-3/TRBV12-4|TRBJ1-5|-
TGTGGGCCCCGTGTGGCAGATCAGCCCCAGCATTTT
CGPRVADQPQHF
>-|TRBV2|TRBJ1-6|-
TGTGCCAGCAGTGAAACGGGGTCAGCGACACCCCTCCACTTT
CASSETGSATPLHF
>-|TRBV6-5|TRBJ1-1|-
TGTGCCAGCAGTCCACCGCGGGACACTGAAGCTTTCTTT
CASSPPRDTEAFF
>-|TRBV7-6|TRBJ2-1|-
TGTGCCAGCAGCTTAGGACGGAACAATGAGCAGTTCTTC
CASSLGRNNEQFF
>-|TRBV7-7|TRBJ1-4|TRBD1
TGTGCTAGCAGCGACGACAGGGTGAGGGAAAAACTGTTTTTT
CASSDDRVREKLFF
>-|TRBV19|TRBJ2-1|-
TGTGCCAGTAATGGGGGGCGGGAGTTTTACAATGAGCAGTTCTTC
CASNGGREFYNEQFF
>-|TRBV10-2|TRBJ1-4|-
TGCGCCAGCAGCGGGGGGTGGCAAAATGAAAAACTGTTTTTT
CASSGGWQNEKLFF
>-|TRBV12-3/TRBV12-4|TRBJ2-2|TRBD2
TGTGCCAGCAGTCCTCGGGGGGCCGGGGAGCTGTTTTTT
CASSPRGAGELFF
>-|TRBV9|TRBJ1-4|-
TGTGCCAGCAGCCGAACAGCTGGCCTCTTCGAAAAACTGTTTTTT
CASSRTAGLFEKLFF
>-|TRBV25-1|TRBJ1-2|-
TGTGCCAGCAGTGAAAACTATGGCTACACCTTC
CASSENYGYTF
>few|TRBV6-6|TRBJ2-3|TRBD2
TGTGCCAGCATCCGGGAGGGTACAGATACGCAGTATTTT
CASIREGTDTQYF
>-|TRBV6-5|TRBJ1-4|-
TGTGCCAGCAGTTACCGATCGCCCGGTCTGAATGAAAAACTGTTTTTT
CASSYRSPGLNEKLFF
>-|TRBV9|TRBJ2-5|-
TGTGCCAGCAGCCAAACCCTAGGGGAGAGGGAGACCCAGTACTTC
CASSQTLGERETQYF
>-|TRBV24-1|TRBJ1-2|-
TGTGCCACCTCAGGGGTTGACAACTATGGCTACACCTTC
CATSGVDNYGYTF
>once|TRBV5-5|TRBJ1-1|-
TGTGCCAGCAGCCTCCTGGCGGGGAGTTTGAACACTGAAGCTTTCTTT
CASSLLAGSLNTEAFF
>-|TRBV6-5|TRBJ2-3|-
TGTGCCAGCAGTTACCAGGGTCCCACGGGGGATACGCAGTATTTT
CASSYQGPTGDTQYF
>once|TRBV19|TRBJ1-5|-
TGTGCCAGTAGTATGGCATTTAATCAGCCCCAGCATTTT
CASSMAFNQPQHF
>-|TRBV5-1|TRBJ1-6|-
TGCGCCAGCAGCTTGACAGAGAATTCACCCCTCCACTTT
CASSLTENSPLHF
>-|TRBV6-9|TRBJ2-6|-
TGTGCCAGCAGTTATCCCCCGGGCCTCCCTTTTGGGGCCAACGTCCTGACTTTC
CASSYPPGLPFGANVLTF
>-|TRBV4-1|TRBJ1-1|-
TGCGCCAGCAGCCAAGGGCCACCGGGACCCCTAATGAACACTGAAGCTTTCTTT
CASSQGPPGPLMNTEAFF
>-|TRBV27|TRBJ2-7|-
TGTGCCAGCAGTTTAGTGAGGGGCTACGAGCAGTACTTC
CASSLVRGYEQYF
>once|TRBV2|TRBJ2-5|TRBD2
TGTGCCAGCAGCACACTAGCGGGGGGAGGGGAGACCCAGTACTTC
CASSTLAGGGETQYF
>-|TRBV6-5|TRBJ1-4|-
TGTGCCAGCAGCTATCACCAGAATGAAAAACTGTTTTTT
CASSYHQNEKLFF
>-|TRBV19|TRBJ1-6|TRBD1
TGTGCCAGTAGTACTGGACAAGGGGGCAATTCACCCCTCCACTTT
CASSTGQGGNSPLHF